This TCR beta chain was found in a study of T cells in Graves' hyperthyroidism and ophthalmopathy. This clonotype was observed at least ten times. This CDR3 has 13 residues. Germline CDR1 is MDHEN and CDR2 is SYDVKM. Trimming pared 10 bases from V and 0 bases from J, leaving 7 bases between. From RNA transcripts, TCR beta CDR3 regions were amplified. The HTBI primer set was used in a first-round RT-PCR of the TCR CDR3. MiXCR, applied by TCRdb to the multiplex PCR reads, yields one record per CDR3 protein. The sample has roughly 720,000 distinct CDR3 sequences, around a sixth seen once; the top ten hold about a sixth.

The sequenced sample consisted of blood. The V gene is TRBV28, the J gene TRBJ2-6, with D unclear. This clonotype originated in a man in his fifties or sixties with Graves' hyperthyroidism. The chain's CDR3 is CATLLSGANVLTF. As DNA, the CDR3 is TGTGCCACCCTTCTCTCTGGGGCCAACGTCCTGACTTTC.